The 24 T cell receptor beta chains below all came from one sample that was sequenced in a study of blood T cells in healthy people across ages. Primed by a sample-barcoded 5' primer and a J-beta primer mix, a second PCR proceeded for about 6 to 11 cycles. TCRdb re-called the 5' RACE reads with MiXCR, one entry per CDR3 protein. The sample has roughly 1,700,000 distinct CDR3 sequences, 28% seen once. The specimen was blood. The receptor source for this set is a woman in her twenties or thirties in good health.

This clonotype appeared a few times. V usage is TRBV4-1 and J usage is TRBJ2-1, with TRBD2 as a possible D gene (5 bases). The CDR3 consists of 15 residues. The germline V gene has CDR1 MGHRA and CDR2 YSYEKL. Trimming took 0 bases from V and 8 from J, leaving 14 bases between them. CDR3 coding DNA: TGCGCCAGCAGCCAAGATGCGTGGACTCGGCATGAGCAGTTCTTC. Residues: CASSQDAWTRHEQFF.

This clonotype was detected many times. This chain uses TRBV5-5 with TRBJ2-1; D remains ambiguous. Trimming shortened V by 1 base and J by 5 bases, and 4 bases separated the two germline ends. This CDR3 has 12 amino acids. Per the germline V gene, CDR1 is SGHKS and CDR2 is YYEKEE (reference sequence). CDR3 nucleotide sequence: TGTGCCAGCAGCTTGTCCAACAATGAGCAGTTCTTC. This codes for CASSLSNNEQFF.

This clonotype has only one observation. The rearrangement uses TRBV3-1 and TRBJ2-2, with D unclear. The V gene lost 4 bases and the J gene lost 0 bases, with 18 bases spanning the gap. Germline V CDR1 and CDR2: LGHDT, YNNKEL (reference sequence). The CDR3 is 18 residues long. The DNA of the CDR3 is TGTGCCAGCAGCCTTACGCATAGACTTGCTGCGAACACCGGGGAGCTGTTTTTT. Translating gives CASSLTHRLAANTGELFF.

Regarding this clonotype: Compared with germline, one end of the junction differs, possibly owing to a read error. J is TRBJ2-2 and V is TRBV15; a weak D match, TRBD2 (6 bases). Looked up from germline, CDR1 is LNHNV and CDR2 is YYDKDF (reference sequence). This CDR3 contains 16 residues. In DNA form, the CDR3 reads TGTGCCACCAGAGGGACCGGGACTGGAGCCACCGGGGAGTTGTTTTTT. Amino acids: CATRGTGTGATGELFF.

The chain joins TRBV5-6 to TRBJ1-4; D is possibly TRBD1 (5 bases). This CDR3 contains 16 residues. The V gene's germline CDR1 is SGHDT and CDR2 YYEEEE. V lost 1 base and J 8 bases, leaving 18 bases between the germline ends. The CDR3 loop is CASSLSRRGAWEKLFF. The CDR3 DNA sequence: TGTGCCAGCAGCTTGTCCCGACGCGGGGCTTGGGAAAAACTGTTTTTT.

The chain employs TRBV5-1 and TRBJ2-5, with a tentative D call TRBD2 (5 bases). CDR3 length equals 15 residues. Per the germline V gene, CDR1 is SGHRS and CDR2 is YFSETQ. The V and J ends lost 0 bases and 11 bases respectively, with 20 bases between them. CDR3 bases: TGCGCCAGCAGCTTGGACCCGGGGTGGGCGTGGGAGCAGTACTTC. As protein: CASSLDPGWAWEQYF.

The chain carries TRBV29-1 and TRBJ2-1, with D possibly TRBD2 on 6 matching bases. The CDR3 has 14 amino acids. V was trimmed by 2 bases and J by 6 bases, leaving 14 bases between them. Germline values: CDR1 SQVTM, CDR2 ANQGSEA. The CDR3 loop reads CSVESEGASNEQFF. CDR3 nucleotide sequence: TGCAGCGTTGAATCGGAGGGAGCAAGCAATGAGCAGTTCTTC.

The rearrangement links TRBV28 to TRBJ2-3; weak D call: TRBD2 (5 bases). V shed 9 bases and J shed 3 bases, with 13 bases lying between them. Germline lookup yields CDR1 MDHEN and CDR2 SYDVKM. The CDR3 spans 13 residues. In DNA, the CDR3 is TGTGCCAGTCAACAAACGGGGACAGATACGCAGTATTTT. This gives the protein CASQQTGTDTQYF.

CDR3 sequence (DNA): TGTGCCAGCTCAGGGGCACGGAGCTACAATGAGCAGTTCTTC. It is translated as CASSGARSYNEQFF. The chain has TRBV18 and TRBJ2-1; tentatively, D is TRBD1 (5 bases). The length of the CDR3 is 14 residues. Trimming cost V 5 bases and J 3 bases, with 11 bases left between them. Looked up from germline, CDR1 is KGHSH and CDR2 is LQKENI.

This chain joins TRBV28 and TRBJ2-7; D tentatively reads TRBD1 or TRBD2 (6 bases each). This CDR3 has 14 residues. V was cut by 3 bases and J by 2 bases, with 11 bases left in between. Germline assignment: CDR1 MDHEN and CDR2 SYDVKM. The CDR3 DNA reads as TGTGCCAGCAGTTTCCGGGGGCACCCCTACGAGCAGTACTTC. The encoded protein is CASSFRGHPYEQYF.

The chain recombines TRBV3-1 with TRBJ2-5; tentatively, D is TRBD1 (7 bases). The DNA end is more similar to TRBJ2-7, so the J call may be wrong. The CDR3 covers 16 residues. CDR1 is LGHDT and CDR2 is YNNKEL in the germline V gene (reference sequence). In DNA, the CDR3 is TGTGCCAGCAGCCAAGCGATCCAGGGGGGTGCCTACGAGCAGTACTTC. The encoded protein is CASSQAIQGGAYEQYF.

The gene calls are TRBV4-1 and TRBJ1-4, with no clear D. V lost 1 base and J 13 bases, leaving 16 bases between the germline ends. Per germline, CDR1 MGHRA and CDR2 YSYEKL. The CDR3 is 14 amino acids. The CDR3 region has the DNA TGCGCCAGCAGCCAAGTGCCAGGTCCTATGCGACTGTTTTTT. This encodes CASSQVPGPMRLFF.

This sequence joins TRBV6-5 and TRBJ2-1; possible D gene TRBD2, 5 bases. The CDR3 spans 13 residues. Germline V lookup: CDR1 MNHEY, CDR2 SVGAGI. V lost 6 bases and J lost 6, with 12 bases in between. CDR3: CASRTGLFNEQFF. The CDR3 DNA reads as TGTGCCAGCAGAACCGGACTGTTCAATGAGCAGTTCTTC.

This clonotype occurred a few times. The chain combines TRBV20-1 with TRBJ1-2, with D maybe TRBD1 (5 bases). Germline loops: CDR1 DFQATT, CDR2 SNEGSKA (reference sequence). V lost 4 bases and J lost 5, with 14 bases in between. This CDR3 region has 13 residues. CDR3 sequence (DNA): TGCAGTGCTACTACGGGGGGTCGGTATGGCTACACCTTC. It yields the protein CSATTGGRYGYTF.

The gene calls are TRBV27 and TRBJ2-3; 8 nucleotides match TRBD2. Looked up from germline, CDR1 is MNHEY and CDR2 is SMNVEV (reference sequence). There are 20 residues in the CDR3. V shed 3 bases and J 2 bases; nucleotides not matched to a gene: 19. CDR3: CASSLVTGTRFLSPTDTQYF. As DNA, the CDR3 is TGTGCCAGCAGTTTGGTTACCGGGACTAGATTCCTCTCTCCCACAGATACGCAGTATTTT.

This chain connects TRBV7-9 to TRBJ1-2; 10 nucleotides align to TRBD1. This CDR3 region has 17 residues. V was pared by 5 bases and J by 2 bases, with 11 bases of the junction left unmatched. Germline V CDR1 and CDR2: SEHNR, FQNEAQ (reference sequence). CDR3 sequence (DNA): TGTGCCAGCAGCCGTGCTCTCACGGGACAGGGGAACTATGGCTACACCTTC. This encodes CASSRALTGQGNYGYTF.

This chain uses TRBV5-1 with TRBJ2-3; 10 nucleotides agree with TRBD2. CDR1 and CDR2 from the germline V gene are SGHRS and YFSETQ. The CDR3 runs to 14 residues. Germline trimming cut 5 bases from V and 4 bases from J; bases unmatched to any gene: 4. The CDR3 here is CASRLAGKPDTQYF. DNA for the CDR3: TGCGCCAGCAGACTAGCGGGGAAACCAGATACGCAGTATTTT.

The chain links TRBV5-1 to TRBJ2-5, with 8 bases lining up with TRBD2. Germline values: CDR1 SGHRS, CDR2 YFSETQ. Losses at the gene ends were 4 bases for V and 4 bases for J; bases not matched to a gene: 9. The CDR3 sequence is 15 residues long. The CDR3 region is CASSQGTSFPETQYF. CDR3 DNA: TGCGCCAGCAGCCAAGGGACTAGTTTCCCAGAGACCCAGTACTTC.

This chain connects TRBV9 to TRBJ2-1; the D call may be TRBD1 or TRBD2 (5 bases each). Deletions cut 4 bases from V and 5 bases from J, with 16 bases between. The CDR3 consists of 15 residues. Germline-derived CDR1 and CDR2 are SGDLS and YYNGEE. The CDR3 bases are TGTGCCAGCAGCCCCCTCGGGGCGTCCCACAATGAGCAGTTCTTC. As protein: CASSPLGASHNEQFF.

In this sample, this clonotype turned up a few times. The junction and the germline gene differ at one end; a read error may be behind it. The chain joins TRBV5-1 to TRBJ2-1, with 9 positions matching TRBD2. Germline V CDR1 and CDR2: SGHRS, YFSETQ. This CDR3 has 16 residues. DNA of the CDR3: TGCGCCGGCAGCTTAAATAGCGGGAGCTCCTACAATGAGCAGTTCTTC. Residues: CAGSLNSGSSYNEQFF.

This clonotype was counted between two and nine times. The gene calls are TRBV29-1 and TRBJ1-1; D gene unclear. With 3 bases removed from V and 3 bases from J, the gap between germline ends came to 8 bases. This CDR3 has 12 residues. Germline values: CDR1 SQVTM, CDR2 ANQGSEA. CDR3 bases: TGCAGCGTTGAGGCCGGAGACACTGAAGCTTTCTTT. Protein: CSVEAGDTEAFF.

The rearrangement uses TRBV12-3 or TRBV12-4 and TRBJ2-1; 8 bases fit TRBD2. This CDR3 comprises 16 residues. Trimming at V came to 5 bases and at J to 2 bases, leaving 8 bases not matched to a gene. The CDR3, as DNA: TGTGCCAGCAGTGCTCAACTAGCGGAGCCCTACAATGAGCAGTTCTTC. Its translation is CASSAQLAEPYNEQFF.

The genes are TRBV5-1 and TRBJ2-7; possibly TRBD1 or TRBD2 for D (5 bases each). CDR1 is SGHRS, CDR2 YFSETQ, per germline. The CDR3 has 15 residues. Trimming pared 1 base from V and 0 bases from J, leaving 11 bases between. The CDR3 region is CASSLIGDPSYEQYF. The CDR3 coding sequence is TGCGCCAGCAGCTTGATAGGGGACCCCTCCTACGAGCAGTACTTC.

This clonotype was counted many times. CDR3 DNA sequence: TGTGCCAGCAGCTTAGGCGGGGCGGGTAACACTGAAGCTTTCTTT. Translated: CASSLGGAGNTEAFF. The rearrangement links TRBV7-9 to TRBJ1-1, with TRBD1 as a possible D gene (5 bases). CDR1 is SEHNR, CDR2 FQNEAQ, per germline (reference sequence). The CDR3 length is 15 residues. Trimming took off 1 base at V and 2 bases at J, with 11 bases between the two ends.